The clone carrying this T cell receptor (beta chain) came up a few times. What it binds is not known. These data belong to a study of cytomegalovirus exposure and HLA in healthy donors. Study-level points and caveats: V- and J-gene trimming in TCR beta was tied to a missense DCLRE1C variant by an analysis performed later. Sequencing artifact likely explains a cluster of highly shared sequence variants.

The CDR3 runs to 14 residues. Germline CDR1 SQVTM, CDR2 ANQGSEA. Unmatched junction bases numbered 3, after V lost 4 bases and J lost 6 bases. Both 60 Vbeta primers and 13 Jbeta primers went into the PCR. Produced via immunoSEQ multiplex PCR; TCRdb's table is partial and in-frame only. This table holds 100,000 or so clones, roughly 13% found once. The TCR originated in a middle-aged man in good health and CMV-seropositive. This rearrangement joins TRBV29-1 to TRBJ2-3, with 14 bases lining up with TRBD2. What was sequenced was PBMCs. The CDR3 sequence: CSVARTSGRDTQYF. DNA of the CDR3: TGCAGCGTTGCACGGACTAGCGGGAGGGATACGCAGTATTTT.